The following is a TCR beta chain sequence with its context. These data are taken from a study of blood T cell repertoires in COVID-19. This CDR3 region has 15 residues. Germline CDR1 is SGHVS and CDR2 is FQNEAQ. V gave up 1 base and J gave up 7 bases, with 13 bases separating them. TCRdb's table, derived via immunoSEQ multiplex PCR, lists solely in-frame clones and lacks some. The sample yields 95,000 to 150,000 clones, 65% to 90% seen once. The sample was peripheral blood. The rearrangement uses TRBV7-8 and TRBJ1-4; D may be TRBD1 (5 bases). The receptor comes from a human donor in a cohort sampled during active COVID-19. CDR3: CASSLGGIQGEKLFF. In nucleotides, the CDR3 is TGTGCCAGCAGCTTAGGGGGAATCCAGGGTGAAAAACTGTTTTTT. The entire variable domain, with the rest obtained from reference TRBV7-8 and TRBJ1-4, is as follows: GAGVSQSPRYKVAKRGQDVALRCDPISGHVSLFWYQQALGQGPEFLTYFQNEAQLDKSGLPSDRFFAERPEGSVSTLKIQRTQQEDSAVYLCASSLGGIQGEKLFFGSGTQLSVL.